This TCR beta chain originates from a study of regulatory dendritic cells for organ transplantation. TCRdb keeps only in-frame clones here, not all; method: immunoSEQ multiplex PCR. The sample lists some 12,000 clones, about 75% occurring once. The sample comprised memory CD8+ T cells from blood. The subset: CD45RO+ memory T cells. The receptor comes from a human donor in good health.

CDR3 region: CASSVPINGGDSYEQFF. The CDR3 DNA reads as TGTGCCAGCAGCGTGCCAATAAACGGGGGCGATTCTTATGAGCAGTTCTTC. This sequence joins TRBV9 and TRBJ2-1; D possibly uses TRBD1 or TRBD2 (6 bases each). Germline loops: CDR1 SGDLS, CDR2 YYNGEE. V lost 2 bases and J 8 bases, leaving 23 bases between the germline ends. This CDR3 contains 17 residues.